These 15 T cell receptor beta chains share one sample of origin, sequenced in a study of T cells after yellow fever vaccination. TCRdb independently ran MiXCR on the 5' RACE reads; one entry per CDR3 protein. The table records about 550,000 distinct CDR3 sequences, 15% to 20% of them present only once. This material consisted of PBMCs, taken 15 days after the yellow fever booster vaccination. The receptors were sampled from a man aged 25 to 40 who received the YFV17D yellow fever vaccine.

V usage is TRBV5-1 and J usage is TRBJ2-1; 13 positions match TRBD2. The CDR3 has 16 residues. Germline trimming cut 2 bases from V and 7 bases from J; bases unmatched to any gene: 6. CDR1 and CDR2 (germline): SGHRS, YFSETQ. This chain's CDR3 is CASSLTGTSGMNEQFF. DNA for the CDR3: TGCGCCAGCAGCTTAACCGGGACTAGCGGGATGAATGAGCAGTTCTTC.

This clonotype was picked up many times. The chain recombines TRBV7-8 with TRBJ2-1; the D is unclear. The CDR3 covers 13 residues. V lost 1 base, J lost 6 bases, and 7 bases lay in between. The germline CDR1 and CDR2 sequences are SGHVS and FQNEAQ. This chain's CDR3 is CASSLELGNEQFF. DNA for the CDR3: TGTGCCAGCAGCTTAGAATTGGGCAATGAGCAGTTCTTC.

The rearrangement uses TRBV6-2 or TRBV6-3 and TRBJ2-1, with 9 bases that match TRBD2. The CDR3 is made up of 15 amino acids. With V trimmed by 5 bases and J by 3 bases, 5 bases remained unmatched. Germline CDR1 is MNHEY and CDR2 is SVGEGT. The CDR3 DNA is TGTGCCAGCAGTATGCTAGCGGGACTCTACAATGAGCAGTTCTTC. Protein sequence: CASSMLAGLYNEQFF.

This clonotype was detected ten times or more. The chain has TRBV7-2 and TRBJ2-5; 9 nucleotides line up with TRBD1. Germline assignment: CDR1 SGHTA and CDR2 FQGNSA. J gave up 6 bases and V 1 base, and 6 bases lay outside the gene matches. The CDR3 consists of 15 residues. The CDR3: CASSLDPGQGKTQYF. The CDR3 region has the DNA TGTGCCAGCAGCTTAGATCCGGGACAGGGAAAGACCCAGTACTTC.

CDR3 sequence: CSASPGATNEKLFF. Written as DNA, the CDR3 is TGCAGTGCTTCGCCAGGGGCAACTAATGAAAAACTGTTTTTT. The chain recombines TRBV20-1 with TRBJ1-4; tentative D call: TRBD1 (6 bases). Between the trimmed V and J ends, which lost 5 bases and 0 bases, there was a span of 10 bases. CDR3 size: 14 residues. Per the germline V gene, CDR1 is DFQATT and CDR2 is SNEGSKA (reference sequence).

The chain couples TRBV11-2 to TRBJ1-2; 7 bases agree with TRBD1. Per germline, CDR1 SGHAT and CDR2 FQNNGV. This CDR3 is 14 amino acids long. J was trimmed by 5 bases and V by 0 bases; bases with no gene match: 3. The CDR3 nucleotides are TGTGCCAGCAGCTTAGATTCAGGGGGTTATGGCTACACCTTC. Its translation is CASSLDSGGYGYTF. Full variable domain (rest looked up from reference TRBV11-2 and TRBJ1-2): EAGVAQSPRYKIIEKRQSVAFWCNPISGHATLYWYQQILGQGPKLLIQFQNNGVVDDSQLPKDRFSAERLKGVDSTLKIQPAKLEDSAVYLCASSLDSGGYGYTFGSGTRLTVV.

This clonotype was detected only once. CDR3 bases: TGCAGTGCTAGAGCTGCCGGGAGGGCCCCAGCCTACTACGAGCAGTACTTC. Protein product: CSARAAGRAPAYYEQYF. V usage is TRBV20-1 and J usage is TRBJ2-7; TRBD2 aligns across 8 bases. Losses at the gene ends were 1 base for V and 3 bases for J; bases not matched to a gene: 14. The CDR3 is made up of 17 amino acids. Germline values: CDR1 DFQATT, CDR2 SNEGSKA (reference sequence).

This rearrangement joins TRBV7-9 to TRBJ2-5; no definite D call. Germline V gene sequence: CDR1 SEHNR, CDR2 FQNEAQ (reference sequence). Trimming shortened V by 0 bases and J by 2 bases, and 10 bases separated the two germline ends. The CDR3 runs to 15 residues. For the CDR3, the DNA is TGTGCCAGCAGCTTAGCGACCTGGCATCAAGAGACCCAGTACTTC. Translation: CASSLATWHQETQYF.

The chain employs TRBV16 and TRBJ2-1; 8 bases are a match to TRBD1. The CDR3 has 12 amino acids. V trimming: 4 bases; J trimming: 10 bases; junction bases outside the gene matches: 3. Germline lookup yields CDR1 KGHSY and CDR2 FQNENV. CDR3 DNA: TGTGCCAGCAGCCGGACAGGGTTCGAGCAGTTCTTC. This codes for CASSRTGFEQFF.

The chain is built from TRBV7-2 and TRBJ2-1, with 7 bases matching TRBD1. The junction had 7 bases not matched to a gene; V was cut back by 3 bases and J by 8 bases. In germline, CDR1 is SGHTA, CDR2 FQGNSA. This CDR3 is 14 amino acids long. CDR3 region: CASSLTGIPDEQFF. The DNA of the CDR3 is TGTGCCAGCAGCTTGACAGGGATCCCGGATGAGCAGTTCTTC.

This clonotype was detected only a few times. The J gene is TRBJ1-1, the V gene TRBV20-1; D uncertain. V shed 1 base and J shed 7 bases, with 4 bases lying between them. Looked up from germline, CDR1 is DFQATT and CDR2 is SNEGSKA (reference sequence). CDR3 size: 10 residues. The CDR3 sequence: CSARGIEAFF. CDR3 nucleotides: TGCAGTGCTAGAGGGATTGAAGCTTTCTTT.

This clonotype has a single count. The chain couples TRBV12-3 or TRBV12-4 to TRBJ2-1; D is uncertain. V lost 4 bases and J lost 8, with 3 bases in between. This CDR3 is 10 amino acids long. CDR3 nucleotide sequence: TGTGCCAGCAGTTGGGATGAGCAGTTCTTC. Translated, it gives CASSWDEQFF.

The chain carries TRBV20-1 and TRBJ2-1; possible D gene TRBD2, 5 bases. CDR1 is DFQATT, CDR2 SNEGSKA, per germline (reference sequence). Deletions cut 0 bases from V and 4 bases from J, with 13 bases between. The length of the CDR3 is 15 residues. This chain's CDR3 is CSARDLGSGYNEQFF. The CDR3 nucleotides read TGCAGTGCTAGAGATCTCGGGTCGGGATACAATGAGCAGTTCTTC.

The chain couples TRBV29-1 to TRBJ2-1, with D uncertain. Trimming took off 4 bases at V and 6 bases at J, with 10 bases between the two ends. This CDR3 has 12 residues. Germline assignment: CDR1 SQVTM and CDR2 ANQGSEA. The CDR3 coding sequence is TGCAGCGTTGGGGTCGGGCCCAATGAGCAGTTCTTC. This encodes CSVGVGPNEQFF.

This clonotype has ten or more counts. This sequence joins TRBV7-9 and TRBJ2-1; 15 positions agree with TRBD2. V lost 5 bases to trimming and J lost 8 bases; unmatched junction nucleotides: 7. The germline CDR1 and CDR2 sequences are SEHNR and FQNEAQ (reference sequence). The CDR3 is made up of 16 amino acids. CDR3 protein: CASSGGTSGRMDEQFF. In nucleotides, the CDR3 is TGTGCCAGCAGCGGGGGGACTAGCGGGAGGATGGATGAGCAGTTCTTC.